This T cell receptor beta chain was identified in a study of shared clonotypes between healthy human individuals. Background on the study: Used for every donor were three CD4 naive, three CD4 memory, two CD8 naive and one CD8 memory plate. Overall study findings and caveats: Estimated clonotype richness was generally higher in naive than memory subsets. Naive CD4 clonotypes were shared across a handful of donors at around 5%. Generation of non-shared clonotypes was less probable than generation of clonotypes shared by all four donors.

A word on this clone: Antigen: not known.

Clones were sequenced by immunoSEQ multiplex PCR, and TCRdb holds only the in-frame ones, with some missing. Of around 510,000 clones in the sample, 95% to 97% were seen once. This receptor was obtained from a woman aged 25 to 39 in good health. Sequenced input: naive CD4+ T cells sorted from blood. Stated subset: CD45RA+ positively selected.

The CDR3 spells CASSISGGDSYEQYF. The CDR3 DNA sequence: TGTGCCAGCAGCATTAGCGGGGGCGACTCCTACGAGCAGTACTTC. The gene calls are TRBV7-3 and TRBJ2-7; TRBD2 matches at 9 bases. The CDR3 contains 15 residues. Per germline, CDR1 SGHTA and CDR2 FQGTGA. V lost 5 bases to trimming and J lost 0 bases; unmatched junction nucleotides: 5.